This TCR beta chain was captured by sequencing in a study of patients and donors after allogeneic stem cell transplantation. TCRdb fed the RT-PCR reads into MiXCR, producing one record per CDR3 protein. This sample has approximately 200,000 distinct CDR3 sequences; more than 35% occur once, and the top ten carry less than 40%. Germline V gives CDR1 SGHDT, CDR2 YYEEEE. After removal of 4 bases from V and 2 bases from J, the junction contained 7 bases not matched to a gene. The CDR3 has 17 residues. This clonotype showed up just once. Sequencing was carried out using blood, either unsorted or a sorted T cell fraction (not recorded which). The sequence came from a human donor who was either an allogeneic HSCT recipient or a stem cell or donor lymphocyte infusion donor (not recorded which). It is not recorded whose cells these are; they may come from a transplant donor. The chain couples TRBV5-6 to TRBJ2-7, with 15 bases identical to TRBD2. CDR3 region: CASSGPGTSGRPYEQYF. In DNA form, the CDR3 reads TGTGCCAGCAGCGGACCAGGGACTAGCGGGAGGCCCTACGAGCAGTACTTC.